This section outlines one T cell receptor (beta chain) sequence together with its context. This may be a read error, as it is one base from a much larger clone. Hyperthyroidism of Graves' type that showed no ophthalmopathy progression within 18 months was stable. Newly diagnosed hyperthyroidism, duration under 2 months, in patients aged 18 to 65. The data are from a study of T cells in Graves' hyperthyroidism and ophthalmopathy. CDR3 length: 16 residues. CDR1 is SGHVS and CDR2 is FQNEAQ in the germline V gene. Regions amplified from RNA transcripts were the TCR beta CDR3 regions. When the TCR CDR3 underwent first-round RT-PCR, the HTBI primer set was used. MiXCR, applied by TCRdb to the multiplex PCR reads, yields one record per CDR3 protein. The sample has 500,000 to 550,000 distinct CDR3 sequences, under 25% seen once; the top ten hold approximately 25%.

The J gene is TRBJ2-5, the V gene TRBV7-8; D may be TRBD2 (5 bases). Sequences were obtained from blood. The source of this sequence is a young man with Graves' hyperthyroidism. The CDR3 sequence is CAISLARWVIQETQYF. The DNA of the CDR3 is TGTGCCATCAGCTTAGCGCGGTGGGTGATCCAAGAGACCCAGTACTTC.